The 8 T cell receptor beta chains below were found in one sample sequenced in a study of blood T cells in healthy people across ages. A second PCR of roughly 7 to 11 cycles used a sample-barcoded 5' primer and a J-beta primer mix. TCRdb re-derived calls from the 5' RACE reads in MiXCR, one entry per CDR3 protein. Of 890,000 or so distinct CDR3 sequences in the sample, 62% were seen once. Source material: blood. These receptors came from a man aged 30 to 45 in good health.

V usage is TRBV6-5 and J usage is TRBJ2-2; D is perhaps TRBD1 (5 bases). Trimming cost V 2 bases and J 5 bases, with 9 bases left between them. The CDR3 consists of 14 residues. Per germline, CDR1 MNHEY and CDR2 SVGAGI. The CDR3 nucleotides are TGTGCCAGCAGTTACCACCAGGGAACCGGGGAGCTGTTTTTT. Translating it yields CASSYHQGTGELFF.

The V gene is TRBV11-1, the J gene TRBJ1-2; 7 bases match TRBD1. Losses at the gene ends were 5 bases for V and 5 bases for J; bases not matched to a gene: 8. Germline V gives CDR1 SGHAT, CDR2 FQDESV (reference sequence). The CDR3 loop spans 14 amino acids. The DNA for the CDR3 is TGTGCCAGCAGCCCGATGACAGGGAGATATGGCTACACCTTC. Translating gives CASSPMTGRYGYTF.

The chain's CDR3 is CASSGALAGDLDTQYF. Written as DNA, the CDR3 is TGTGCCAGCAGTGGAGCACTAGCGGGGGATCTAGATACGCAGTATTTT. This chain connects TRBV25-1 to TRBJ2-3, with 11 bases matching TRBD2. The V and J ends lost 4 bases and 5 bases, in that order; junction bases with no gene match: 8. This CDR3 has 16 amino acids. Germline V gene data show CDR1 as MGHDK and CDR2 as SYGVNS.

This chain connects TRBV30 to TRBJ2-1; 7 bases agree with TRBD1. The CDR3 spans 13 residues. J lost 10 bases, V lost 2 bases, and 8 bases had no gene match. Germline V gene lookup returns CDR1 GTSNPN and CDR2 SVGIG (reference sequence). The CDR3 loop reads CAWSKTGVGEQFF. As DNA, the CDR3 is TGTGCCTGGAGTAAAACAGGGGTCGGGGAGCAGTTCTTC.

The chain employs TRBV2 and TRBJ2-6; TRBD1 matches at 10 bases. Per the germline V gene, CDR1 is SNHLY and CDR2 is FYNNEI. The CDR3 runs to 16 residues. After removal of 6 bases from V and 4 bases from J, the junction contained 6 bases not matched to a gene. CDR3 nucleotide sequence: TGTGCCAGCAGACGACAGGGGGCGAGCGGGGCCAACGTCCTGACTTTC. Residues: CASRRQGASGANVLTF. The entire variable domain, with the rest obtained from reference TRBV2 and TRBJ2-6, is as follows: EPEVTQTPSHQVTQMGQEVILRCVPISNHLYFYWYRQILGQKVEFLVSFYNNEISEKSEIFDDQFSVERPDGSNFTLKIRSTKLEDSAMYFCASRRQGASGANVLTFGAGSRLTVL.

CDR3 sequence reads: CASSEGEGTAETQYF. The CDR3 DNA sequence: TGTGCCAGCAGTGAAGGGGAGGGCACCGCCGAGACCCAGTACTTC. The chain uses TRBV6-1 and TRBJ2-7, with TRBD2 matching over 7 bases. The end of the DNA aligns better with TRBJ2-5, so the J call may be wrong. Germline CDR1 reads MNHNS; CDR2 reads SASEGT. CDR3 length: 15 amino acids.

This clonotype was seen only a few times. V and J are TRBV7-3 and TRBJ2-3; 9 bases align to TRBD2. Germline V lookup: CDR1 SGHTA, CDR2 FQGTGA. This CDR3 region has 15 residues. Trimming at V came to 5 bases and at J to 5 bases, leaving 8 bases not matched to a gene. The CDR3 DNA reads as TGTGCCAGCAGCCCGGGACGAGCGGGGGGAGATACGCAGTATTTT. Amino acids: CASSPGRAGGDTQYF. The full variable domain, rest sourced from reference TRBV7-3 and TRBJ2-3, is GAGVSQTPSNKVTEKGKYVELRCDPISGHTALYWYRQSLGQGPEFLIYFQGTGAADDSGLPNDRFFAVRPEGSVSTLKIQRTERGDSAVYLCASSPGRAGGDTQYFGPGTRLTVL.

The chain is built from TRBV7-3 and TRBJ1-2; D gene unclear. CDR1 and CDR2 from the germline V gene are SGHTA and FQGTGA. This CDR3 contains 14 residues. The ends were cut back, 4 bases at V and 2 bases at J, with 11 bases in the middle. As DNA, the CDR3 is TGTGCCAGCAGCTCGTCGGACGGAAACTATGGCTACACCTTC. Residues: CASSSSDGNYGYTF. The full variable domain, completed using reference TRBV7-3 and TRBJ1-2, is GAGVSQTPSNKVTEKGKYVELRCDPISGHTALYWYRQSLGQGPEFLIYFQGTGAADDSGLPNDRFFAVRPEGSVSTLKIQRTERGDSAVYLCASSSSDGNYGYTFGSGTRLTVV.